This T cell receptor (beta chain) was profiled in a study of blood T cells in healthy people across ages. On this clonotype itself: Its antigen is unidentified.

Per germline, CDR1 MNHEY and CDR2 SVGAGI. The trim removed 0 bases at V and 5 bases at J, leaving 5 bases unmatched. This CDR3 spans 15 amino acids. A second PCR, run for roughly 7 to 11 cycles, used a sample-barcoded 5' primer plus a J-beta primer mix. TCRdb recomputed calls from the 5' RACE reads with MiXCR, one row per CDR3 protein. Here the sample spans roughly 800,000 distinct CDR3 sequences, approximately 25% being singletons. There were at least 5 micrograms of total RNA extracted from every sample. General study points: Conclusively comparing naive with antigen-experienced cells was impossible with unsorted PBMCs. Naive CD4+ cells and diversity were both higher in long-lived donors than in aged donors.

The sample was also linked to a second study, of T cells of mothers and their children. That paper adds: Some 2.8 million TCR beta reads per child versus over 9 million per mother.

The TCR comes from a boy between 5 and 17 years old in good health. The sample consisted of blood. This rearrangement joins TRBV6-5 to TRBJ1-1, with 8 bases that match TRBD1. The CDR3 DNA reads as TGTGCCAGCAGTTACTCGGGGACAGGTGGGACTGAAGCTTTCTTT. This sequence encodes CASSYSGTGGTEAFF.